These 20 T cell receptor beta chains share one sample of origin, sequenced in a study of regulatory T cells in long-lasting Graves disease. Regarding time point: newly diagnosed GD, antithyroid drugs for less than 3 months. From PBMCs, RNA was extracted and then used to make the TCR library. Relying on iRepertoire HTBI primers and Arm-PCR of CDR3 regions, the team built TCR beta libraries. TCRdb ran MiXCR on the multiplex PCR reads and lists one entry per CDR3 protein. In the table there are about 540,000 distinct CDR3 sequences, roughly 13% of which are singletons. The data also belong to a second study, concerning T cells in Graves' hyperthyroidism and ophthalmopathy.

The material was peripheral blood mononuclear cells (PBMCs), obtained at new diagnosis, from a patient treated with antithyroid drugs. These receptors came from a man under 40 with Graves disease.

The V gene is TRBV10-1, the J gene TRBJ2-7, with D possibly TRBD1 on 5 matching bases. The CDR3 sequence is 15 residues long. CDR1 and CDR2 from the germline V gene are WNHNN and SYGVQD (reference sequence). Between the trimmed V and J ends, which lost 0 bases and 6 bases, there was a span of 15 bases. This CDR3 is CASSESGPRMSEQYF. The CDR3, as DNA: TGCGCCAGCAGTGAGTCGGGGCCTCGGATGAGCGAGCAGTACTTC.

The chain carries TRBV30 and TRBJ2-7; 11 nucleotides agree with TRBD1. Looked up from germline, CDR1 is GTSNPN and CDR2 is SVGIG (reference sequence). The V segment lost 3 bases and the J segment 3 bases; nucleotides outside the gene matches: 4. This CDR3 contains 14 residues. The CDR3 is CAWSGGQGVYEQYF. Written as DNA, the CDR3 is TGTGCCTGGAGCGGGGGACAGGGGGTCTACGAGCAGTACTTC.

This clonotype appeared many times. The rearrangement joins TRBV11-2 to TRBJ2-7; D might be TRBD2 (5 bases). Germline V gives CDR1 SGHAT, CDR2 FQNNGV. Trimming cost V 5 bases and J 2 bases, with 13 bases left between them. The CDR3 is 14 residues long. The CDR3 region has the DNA TGTGCCAGCAGCGGGCACCTAGCCGCCTACGAGCAGTACTTC. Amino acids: CASSGHLAAYEQYF.

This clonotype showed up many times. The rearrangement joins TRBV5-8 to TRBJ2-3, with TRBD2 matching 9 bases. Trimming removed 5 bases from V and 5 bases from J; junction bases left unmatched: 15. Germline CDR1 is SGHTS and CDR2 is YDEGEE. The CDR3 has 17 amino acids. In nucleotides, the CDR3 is TGTGCCAGCAGTTCGGGACTAGCCGCCACCGGTGGAGATACGCAGTATTTT. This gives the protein CASSSGLAATGGDTQYF.

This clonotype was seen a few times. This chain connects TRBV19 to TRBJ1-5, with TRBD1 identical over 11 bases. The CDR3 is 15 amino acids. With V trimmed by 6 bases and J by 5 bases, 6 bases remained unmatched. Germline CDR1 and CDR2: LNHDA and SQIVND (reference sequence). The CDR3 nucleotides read TGTGCCAGTAGACACGGACAGGGGGCCTATCAGCCCCAGCATTTT. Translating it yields CASRHGQGAYQPQHF.

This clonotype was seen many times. This CDR3 reads CASSQGLSGEQFF. The CDR3 region has the DNA TGTGCCAGCAGCCAAGGCTTGTCGGGGGAGCAGTTCTTC. The V gene is TRBV11-2, the J gene TRBJ2-1; a possible D gene is TRBD2 (5 bases). Germline lookup yields CDR1 SGHAT and CDR2 FQNNGV. The CDR3 totals 13 residues. V was cut by 5 bases and J by 10 bases, with 15 bases left in between.

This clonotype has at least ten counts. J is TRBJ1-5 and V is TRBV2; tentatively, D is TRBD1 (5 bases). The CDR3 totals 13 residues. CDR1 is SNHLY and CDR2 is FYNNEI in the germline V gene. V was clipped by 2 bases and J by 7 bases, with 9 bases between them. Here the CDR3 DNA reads TGTGCCAGCAGTGAAAGGGGAGACCAGCCCCAGCATTTT. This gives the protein CASSERGDQPQHF.

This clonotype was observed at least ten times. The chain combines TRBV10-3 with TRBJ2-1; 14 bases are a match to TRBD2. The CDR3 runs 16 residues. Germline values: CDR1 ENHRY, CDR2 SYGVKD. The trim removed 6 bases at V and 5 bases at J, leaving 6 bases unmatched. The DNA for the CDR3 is TGTGCCATCAGAGGGACTAGCGGGGGTCTTAACAATGAGCAGTTCTTC. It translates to CAIRGTSGGLNNEQFF.

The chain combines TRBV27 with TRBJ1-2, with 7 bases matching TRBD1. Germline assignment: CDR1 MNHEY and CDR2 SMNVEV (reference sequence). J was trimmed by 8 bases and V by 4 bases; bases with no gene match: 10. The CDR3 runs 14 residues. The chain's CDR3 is CASSSNRGTRGYTF. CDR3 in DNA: TGTGCCAGCAGTTCCAACAGGGGTACGAGAGGCTACACCTTC.

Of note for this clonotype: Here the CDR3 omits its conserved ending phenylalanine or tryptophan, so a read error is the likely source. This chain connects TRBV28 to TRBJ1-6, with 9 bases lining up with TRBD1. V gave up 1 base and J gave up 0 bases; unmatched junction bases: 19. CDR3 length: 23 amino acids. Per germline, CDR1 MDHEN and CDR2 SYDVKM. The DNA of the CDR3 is TGTGCCAGCAGTTTATACTTTATACAGGGGGCGTTAGATAGTAGCTCCTATAATTCACCCCTCCACCTT. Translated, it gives CASSLYFIQGALDSSSYNSPLHL.

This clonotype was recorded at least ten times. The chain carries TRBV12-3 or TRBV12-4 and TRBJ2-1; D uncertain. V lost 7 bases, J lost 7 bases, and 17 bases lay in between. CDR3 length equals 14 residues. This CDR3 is CASTPILKSNEQFF. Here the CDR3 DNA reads TGTGCCAGCACCCCGATCCTCAAGTCGAATGAGCAGTTCTTC.

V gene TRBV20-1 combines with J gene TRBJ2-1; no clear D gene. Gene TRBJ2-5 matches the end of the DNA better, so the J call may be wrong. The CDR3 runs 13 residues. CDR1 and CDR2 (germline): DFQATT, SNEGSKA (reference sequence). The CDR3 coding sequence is TGCAGTGCTAGAGTAACGGCGCAAGAGACCCAGTACTTC. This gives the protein CSARVTAQETQYF.

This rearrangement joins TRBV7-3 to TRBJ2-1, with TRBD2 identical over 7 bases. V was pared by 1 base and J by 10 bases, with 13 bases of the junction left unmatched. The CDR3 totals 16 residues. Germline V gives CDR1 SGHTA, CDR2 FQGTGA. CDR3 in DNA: TGTGCCAGCAGCTTAAGAGGGACTATAAGAGCGGAGGAGCAGTTCTTC. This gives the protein CASSLRGTIRAEEQFF.

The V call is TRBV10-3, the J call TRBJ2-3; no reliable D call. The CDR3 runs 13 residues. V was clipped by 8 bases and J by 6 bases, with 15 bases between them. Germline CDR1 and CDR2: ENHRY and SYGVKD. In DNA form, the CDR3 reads TGTGCCATCGCACTTGGCGAAAGGGATACGCAGTATTTT. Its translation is CAIALGERDTQYF.

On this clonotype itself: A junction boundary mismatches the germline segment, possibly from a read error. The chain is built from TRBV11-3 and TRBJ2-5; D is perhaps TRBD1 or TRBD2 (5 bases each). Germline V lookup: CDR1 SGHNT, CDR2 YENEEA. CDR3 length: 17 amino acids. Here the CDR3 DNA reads TGTGCCAGCAGCAAACCTTCGGGGCAGCGGAAGCAAGAGGCCCAGTACTTC. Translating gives CASSKPSGQRKQEAQYF. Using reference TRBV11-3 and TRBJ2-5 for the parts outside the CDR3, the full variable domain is EAGVVQSPRYKIIEKKQPVAFWCNPISGHNTLYWYLQNLGQGPELLIRYENEEAVDDSQLPKDRFSAERLKGVDSTLKIQPAELGDSAVYLCASSKPSGQRKQEAQYFGPGTRLLVL.

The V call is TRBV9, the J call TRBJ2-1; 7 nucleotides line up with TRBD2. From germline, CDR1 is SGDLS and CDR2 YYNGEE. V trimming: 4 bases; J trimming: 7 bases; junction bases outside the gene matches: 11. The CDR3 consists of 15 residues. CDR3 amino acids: CASSFLTSSNNEQFF. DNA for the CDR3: TGTGCCAGCAGCTTTTTGACTAGCAGCAATAATGAGCAGTTCTTC.

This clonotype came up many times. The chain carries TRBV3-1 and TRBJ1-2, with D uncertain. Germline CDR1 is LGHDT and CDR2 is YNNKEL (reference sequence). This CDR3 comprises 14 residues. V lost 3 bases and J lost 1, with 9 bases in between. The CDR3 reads CASSQTDLNYGYTF. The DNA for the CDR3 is TGTGCCAGCAGCCAGACGGACCTTAACTATGGCTACACCTTC.

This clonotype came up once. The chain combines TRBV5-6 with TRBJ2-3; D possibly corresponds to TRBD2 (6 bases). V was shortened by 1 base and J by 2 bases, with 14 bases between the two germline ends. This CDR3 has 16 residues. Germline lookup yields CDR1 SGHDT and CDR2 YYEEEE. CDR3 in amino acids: CASSLPLATITDTQYF. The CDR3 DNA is TGTGCCAGCAGCTTGCCCCTAGCGACAATCACAGATACGCAGTATTTT.

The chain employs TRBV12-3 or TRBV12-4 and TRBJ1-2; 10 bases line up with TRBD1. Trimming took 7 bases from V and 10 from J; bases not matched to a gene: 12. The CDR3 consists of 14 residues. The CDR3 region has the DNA TGTGCCAGCAACTCCTTTCCGGGACAGGGGCACTACACCTTC. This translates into CASNSFPGQGHYTF.

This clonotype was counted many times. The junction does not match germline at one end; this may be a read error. The CDR3 region is CASSRDTEAFF. The CDR3 coding sequence is TGTGCCAGCTCGAGGGACACTGAAGCTTTCTTT. The rearrangement links TRBV5-1 to TRBJ1-1; D remains unclear. CDR1 and CDR2 from the germline V gene are SGHRS and YFSETQ. CDR3 length equals 11 residues.